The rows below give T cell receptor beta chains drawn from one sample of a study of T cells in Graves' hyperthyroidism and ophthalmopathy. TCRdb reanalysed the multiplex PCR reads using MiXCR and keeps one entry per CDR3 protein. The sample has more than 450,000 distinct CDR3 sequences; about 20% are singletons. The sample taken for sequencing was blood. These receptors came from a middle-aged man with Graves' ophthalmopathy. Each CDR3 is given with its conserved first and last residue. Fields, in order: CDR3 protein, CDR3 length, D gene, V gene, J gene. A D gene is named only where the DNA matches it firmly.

CASSLDLVVKTQYF,14,-,TRBV7-9,TRBJ2-5
CASSLSLDRVSSEQYF,16,TRBD1,TRBV18,TRBJ2-7
CASTTGSGRASEQYF,15,TRBD2,TRBV12-3/TRBV12-4,TRBJ2-7
CASSQKAELRESTDTQYF,18,-,TRBV3-1,TRBJ2-3
CASSLNLYYSTANEQFF,17,-,TRBV27,TRBJ2-1
CASSPNRGAGGYTF,14,-,TRBV3-1,TRBJ1-2
CAWSSGQGGYTF,12,-,TRBV30,TRBJ1-2
CASRGTEANQPQHF,14,TRBD1,TRBV2,TRBJ1-5
CASSPLAGIHEQYF,14,-,TRBV7-2,TRBJ2-7
CSARGDRPSYGYTF,14,TRBD1,TRBV20-1,TRBJ1-2
CASRDITHNEQFF,13,-,TRBV5-1,TRBJ2-1
CASRTGASRGNEQFF,15,TRBD1,TRBV7-2,TRBJ2-1
CATTRAPSFQETQYF,15,-,TRBV10-3,TRBJ2-5
CASSLAGGRELFF,13,-,TRBV5-1,TRBJ2-2
CASRLAGGNEQFF,13,TRBD2,TRBV12-3/TRBV12-4,TRBJ2-1
CAWNRRGSGYTF,12,-,TRBV30,TRBJ1-2
CASSQEVGVGTDTQYF,16,-,TRBV3-1,TRBJ2-3
CASSQAQGRYGYTF,14,-,TRBV3-1,TRBJ1-2
CSASQTTFEAFF,12,-,TRBV20-1,TRBJ1-1
CASSLVQGFSYNEQFF,16,-,TRBV7-9,TRBJ2-1
CSAQWRDWGETQYF,14,-,TRBV20-1,TRBJ2-5
CSVGSPQGSDTEAFF,15,-,TRBV29-1,TRBJ1-1
CASSQGTSGGPEQYF,15,TRBD2,TRBV4-1,TRBJ2-7
CASSPSGVNSPLHF,14,-,TRBV4-1,TRBJ1-6
CASRKTGGNYEQYF,14,TRBD1,TRBV12-3/TRBV12-4,TRBJ2-7